The clone carrying this T cell receptor beta chain was seen at least ten times. Antigen specificity is unknown. The sample comes from a study of molecular identifiers for immune sequencing clone quantification. Whole-study findings and limits: For highly expanded clones, sizes could be underestimated when identical TCR molecules share a barcode.

Input for naive CD8 libraries was roughly 19,000 to 1,000,000 sorted cells; the RNA fraction used was 10%, 30% or 50%. TCRdb reprocessed the PCR reads via MiXCR and lists one record per CDR3 protein. The sample gives tens of thousands of distinct CDR3 sequences, around 17% of which show up once; 0.7% to 0.95% is in the top ten. V was pared by 4 bases and J by 7 bases, with 36 bases between. This CDR3 spans 21 amino acids. Germline V lookup: CDR1 SEHNR, CDR2 FQNEAQ (reference sequence). The receptor was isolated from a human donor in good health. Some libraries in this study had Jurkat cell RNA spiked in. V and J are TRBV7-9 and TRBJ2-3; a possible D gene is TRBD1 (5 bases). The sequencing sample was made of naive CD8+ T cells from blood, with Jurkat cell RNA spiked in. Subset described: FACS-sorted CD8+CD4-CCR7+CD45RA+ naive T cells. The CDR3 spells CASSYTSYVNTQGRSLHTQYF. The CDR3 DNA is TGTGCCAGCAGCTATACGTCGTACGTAAACACTCAGGGTAGGAGTTTGCATACGCAGTATTTT.